The sequence of this TCR beta chain was determined in a study of T cells in Graves' hyperthyroidism and ophthalmopathy. In the study overall: Once the initial diagnosis was made, peripheral blood was obtained before any treatment.

CDR1 MNHNS and CDR2 SASEGT come from the germline V gene. The J segment lost 2 bases and the V segment lost 5 bases, leaving 6 bases of the junction unmatched. This CDR3 contains 16 residues. Amplified TCR beta CDR3 regions came from RNA transcripts. The primer set for the first-round RT-PCR of the TCR CDR3 was HTBI. TCRdb reprocessed the multiplex PCR reads with MiXCR, giving one entry per CDR3 protein. The sample holds around 450,000 distinct CDR3 sequences, roughly 15% seen once. Material: blood. The receptor was derived from a woman younger than 30 with Graves' hyperthyroidism. The chain recombines TRBV6-1 with TRBJ2-2, with 9 nucleotides matching TRBD2. This CDR3 is CASSLSSGINTGELFF. The CDR3 DNA reads as TGTGCCAGCAGTCTATCTAGCGGGATCAACACCGGGGAGCTGTTTTTT.